This TCR beta chain was profiled in a study of CD8 T cells in ankylosing spondylitis. A quantitative 5'-RACE method, one with molecular barcodes, was used to make TCR beta libraries. TCRdb recomputed calls from the 5' RACE reads with MiXCR, one row per CDR3 protein. The repertoire holds 250,000 to 350,000 distinct CDR3 sequences, with about 20% as singletons. This CDR3 spans 15 amino acids. Germline CDR1 reads SGHVS; CDR2 reads FNYEAQ. Trimming cost V 3 bases and J 3 bases, with 14 bases left between them. The sequenced material came from blood, either unsorted or a sorted T cell fraction (not recorded which). The gene calls are TRBV7-6 and TRBJ1-1, with D unresolved. The receptor was isolated from a female donor with ankylosing spondylitis or in good health (not recorded which). This CDR3 reads CASSFTRRGYTEAFF. DNA of the CDR3: TGTGCCAGCAGCTTTACGCGTCGGGGTTACACTGAAGCTTTCTTT.